What follows are 19 T cell receptor beta chains derived from one specimen sequenced in a study of T-cell memory formation after mild COVID-19. TCRdb independently ran MiXCR on the 5' RACE reads; one entry per CDR3 protein. The sample contains 100,000 to 130,000 distinct CDR3 sequences, 18% of which appear only once. The material sequenced was PBMCs or a T cell subset sorted from them (not recorded which). These receptors were obtained from a man between 18 and 29 years old who had mild COVID-19 (a few samples of this study predate the infection). Cell type and time point are not known.

This clonotype came up a few times. The rearrangement joins TRBV12-3 or TRBV12-4 to TRBJ2-6; D is uncertain. Trimming removed 6 bases from V and 2 bases from J, with 8 bases in between. This CDR3 is built from 14 residues. CDR3 nucleotides: TGTGCCAGCAGCCTAGGTGCTGGGGCCAACGTCCTGACTTTC. Its translation: CASSLGAGANVLTF.

The chain uses TRBV10-3 and TRBJ1-1; no firm D call. With 0 bases removed from V and 5 bases from J, the gap between germline ends came to 13 bases. The CDR3 is 15 amino acids. The germline gives CDR1 ENHRY, CDR2 SYGVKD. The CDR3 DNA reads TGTGCCATCAGTGAGTCACCGGGGTCGGGGACTGAAGCTTTCTTT. Its translation: CAISESPGSGTEAFF.

This clonotype was detected many times. The rearrangement uses TRBV11-2 and TRBJ2-2, with 10 bases matching TRBD2. The V segment lost 5 bases and the J segment 0 bases; nucleotides outside the gene matches: 6. Germline CDR1 reads SGHAT; CDR2 reads FQNNGV. The CDR3 is 17 residues long. The CDR3 sequence: CASSRLAGGANTGELFF. CDR3 nucleotide sequence: TGTGCCAGCAGCCGACTAGCGGGTGGCGCGAACACCGGGGAGCTGTTTTTT.

The table lists this clonotype with many counts. The V and J genes are TRBV5-1 and TRBJ2-3; D remains ambiguous. V was clipped by 0 bases and J by 6 bases, with 17 bases between them. The germline V gene has CDR1 SGHRS and CDR2 YFSETQ. CDR3 size: 16 residues. Here the CDR3 reads CASSLEGHTPGDTQYF. The CDR3, as DNA: TGCGCCAGCAGCTTGGAGGGCCATACCCCTGGGGATACGCAGTATTTT.

V gene TRBV20-1 combines with J gene TRBJ1-5; TRBD1 might be the D (6 bases). This CDR3 is 16 amino acids long. Deletions cut 0 bases from V and 2 bases from J, with 14 bases between. The V gene's germline CDR1 is DFQATT and CDR2 SNEGSKA (reference sequence). The CDR3 bases are TGCAGTGCTAGAGATCAAGGGTCAGGGGGCAATCAGCCCCAGCATTTT. Translated, it gives CSARDQGSGGNQPQHF.

The V call is TRBV5-1, the J call TRBJ1-1, with D possibly being TRBD1 (5 bases). The CDR3 totals 14 residues. Germline V gene lookup returns CDR1 SGHRS and CDR2 YFSETQ. V was trimmed by 5 bases and J by 4 bases, leaving 15 bases between them. This CDR3 is CASRNQGSSTEAFF. The DNA of the CDR3 is TGCGCCAGCAGGAATCAGGGTTCGAGCACTGAAGCTTTCTTT.

V and J are TRBV20-1 and TRBJ2-1; 13 nucleotides match TRBD2. The length of the CDR3 is 13 residues. Germline assignment: CDR1 DFQATT and CDR2 SNEGSKA (reference sequence). J lost 7 bases, V lost 6 bases, and 3 bases had no gene match. DNA for the CDR3: TGCAGTGCCCCACTAGCGGGGGGGAATGAGCAGTTCTTC. As protein: CSAPLAGGNEQFF.

This clonotype was found once. The chain joins TRBV4-3 to TRBJ2-2; TRBD1 is a possible D gene (6 bases). This CDR3 is 16 amino acids long. In germline, CDR1 is LGHNA, CDR2 YSLEER. Trimming pared 4 bases from V and 3 bases from J, leaving 15 bases between. The CDR3 DNA reads as TGCGCCAGCAGCCTCGAACAGGGTTCCGACACCGGGGAGCTGTTTTTT. It encodes CASSLEQGSDTGELFF.

The CDR3 DNA follows: TGCGCCAGCAGCTTGGTGCTGCAGGAGAACACTGAAGCTTTCTTT. Amino acid sequence: CASSLVLQENTEAFF. The V gene is TRBV5-1, the J gene TRBJ1-1, with D hard to call. Trimming stripped 0 bases from V and 1 base from J, with 10 bases between. This CDR3 has 15 amino acids. Germline loops: CDR1 SGHRS, CDR2 YFSETQ.

This clonotype was picked up a small number of times. The V and J genes are TRBV29-1 and TRBJ1-1, with D uncertain. V lost 7 bases and J 4 bases, leaving 13 bases between the germline ends. Germline loops: CDR1 SQVTM, CDR2 ANQGSEA. This CDR3 region has 12 residues. CDR3 nucleotide sequence: TGCAGCGGCCGTGTGATGAGCACTGAAGCTTTCTTT. Its protein is CSGRVMSTEAFF.

Ten or more counts support this clonotype. The V gene is TRBV7-2, the J gene TRBJ2-1; 9 nucleotides align to TRBD2. The CDR3 sequence is 16 residues long. V dropped 6 bases and J dropped 12; count of bases not matched to a gene: 18. CDR1 and CDR2 from the germline V gene are SGHTA and FQGNSA. Written as DNA, the CDR3 is TGTGCCAGCAGGCCCTACTACGCGGGGGGGAAGGACGGGCAGTTCTTC. Its translation: CASRPYYAGGKDGQFF.

This clonotype was seen a handful of times. This rearrangement joins TRBV12-3 or TRBV12-4 to TRBJ1-2, with D possibly matching TRBD1 (6 bases). CDR3 length equals 14 residues. V gave up 6 bases and J gave up 5 bases, with 16 bases separating them. The CDR3 sequence: CASRQGRLGYGYTF. CDR3 DNA: TGTGCCAGCAGACAGGGAAGGTTGGGGTATGGCTACACCTTC.

The CDR3 loop reads CASSRTVVETQYF. The CDR3 DNA is TGCGCCAGCAGCCGAACAGTGGTCGAGACCCAGTACTTC. V gene TRBV4-1 combines with J gene TRBJ2-5; the D is unclear. The CDR3 runs to 13 residues. V lost 4 bases and J 5 bases, leaving 11 bases between the germline ends. CDR1 MGHRA and CDR2 YSYEKL come from the germline V gene.

At least ten counts were recorded for this clonotype. CDR3 DNA: TGTGCCAGCAGCGGACTAGTGGAAGATACGCAGTATTTT. Amino acids: CASSGLVEDTQYF. The gene calls are TRBV5-4 and TRBJ2-3; 7 bases are shared with TRBD2. Germline V gene lookup returns CDR1 SGHNT and CDR2 YYREEE (reference sequence). The V gene end was trimmed by 4 bases and the J gene end by 5 bases; junction bases not matched to a gene: 4. This CDR3 spans 13 amino acids.

The chain combines TRBV5-1 with TRBJ1-2; D call uncertain. With 0 bases removed from V and 4 bases from J, the gap between germline ends came to 10 bases. This CDR3 is 14 amino acids long. Germline assignment: CDR1 SGHRS and CDR2 YFSETQ. In DNA form, the CDR3 reads TGCGCCAGCAGCTTGGACGGTGGGATCTATGGCTACACCTTC. It encodes CASSLDGGIYGYTF.

This chain connects TRBV9 to TRBJ2-7, with 7 bases aligning to TRBD1. Trimming removed 0 bases from V and 6 bases from J; junction bases left unmatched: 6. The V gene's germline CDR1 is SGDLS and CDR2 YYNGEE. The CDR3 consists of 14 residues. The CDR3 nucleotides read TGTGCCAGCAGCGTAGACAGGGGTCCCGCCGAGCAGTACTTC. Translated, it gives CASSVDRGPAEQYF.

The chain recombines TRBV6-5 with TRBJ1-6; TRBD1 matches at 7 bases. The CDR3 contains 16 residues. In germline, CDR1 is MNHEY, CDR2 SVGAGI. J was trimmed by 10 bases and V by 4 bases; bases with no gene match: 13. As DNA, the CDR3 is TGTGCCAGCAGTTCTCGACAGGGTCAAGGGGTATCACCCCTCCACTTT. Translated, it gives CASSSRQGQGVSPLHF.

This clonotype was counted only a few times. The rearrangement links TRBV7-8 to TRBJ2-7; no definite D call. The CDR3 is 13 residues long. Germline assignment: CDR1 SGHVS and CDR2 FQNEAQ. Between the trimmed V and J ends, which lost 1 base and 0 bases, there was a span of 4 bases. CDR3 bases: TGTGCCAGCAGCTTAGATAGCTCCTACGAGCAGTACGTC. Translating it yields CASSLDSSYEQYV.

V gene TRBV7-9 combines with J gene TRBJ1-1, with 12 positions matching TRBD1. Germline V gene lookup returns CDR1 SEHNR and CDR2 FQNEAQ (reference sequence). The CDR3 extends over 16 amino acids. The V gene end was trimmed by 1 base and the J gene end by 2 bases; junction bases not matched to a gene: 2. The CDR3 DNA reads TGTGCCAGCAGCTTAGGGGGACAGGGGGCCAACACTGAAGCTTTCTTT. As protein: CASSLGGQGANTEAFF.